This passage covers 15 T cell receptor beta chains from one sample sequenced in a study of T-cell memory formation after mild COVID-19. In TCRdb, the 5' RACE reads were re-called with MiXCR into one record per CDR3 protein. In the table there are 450,000 to 650,000 distinct CDR3 sequences, 20% to 25% of which are singletons. The sample taken for sequencing was PBMCs or a T cell subset sorted from them (not recorded which). The origin of the receptors is an adult woman who had mild COVID-19 (a few samples of this study predate the infection). Cell type and time point are not known.

V usage is TRBV19 and J usage is TRBJ2-5, with TRBD1 matching 8 bases. The V and J ends lost 3 bases and 4 bases, in that order; junction bases with no gene match: 4. The CDR3 covers 14 residues. Germline V gene sequence: CDR1 LNHDA, CDR2 SQIVND (reference sequence). The CDR3 here is CASSIGQGAETQYF. DNA of the CDR3: TGTGCCAGTAGTATCGGGCAGGGGGCAGAGACCCAGTACTTC.

The V and J genes are TRBV4-1 and TRBJ1-4; the D is unclear. The ends were cut back, 1 base at V and 8 bases at J, with 5 bases in the middle. CDR1 and CDR2 (germline): MGHRA, YSYEKL. This CDR3 is 12 amino acids long. CDR3 amino acids: CASSQAREKLFF. Written as DNA, the CDR3 is TGCGCCAGCAGCCAAGCCAGGGAAAAACTGTTTTTT.

This clonotype was seen a handful of times. The chain couples TRBV12-3 or TRBV12-4 to TRBJ2-1; the match to TRBD2 covers 8 bases. The CDR3 loop spans 13 amino acids. With V trimmed by 9 bases and J by 9 bases, 10 bases remained unmatched. CDR3 region: CASSGAALGEQFF. CDR3 nucleotide sequence: TGTGCCAGTAGCGGGGCAGCCTTGGGTGAGCAGTTCTTC.

There are a few counts of this clonotype. The V and J genes are TRBV19 and TRBJ2-7; 12 positions match TRBD1. Germline V gives CDR1 LNHDA, CDR2 SQIVND (reference sequence). Germline trimming cut 7 bases from V and 4 bases from J; bases unmatched to any gene: 8. This CDR3 spans 15 amino acids. In DNA form, the CDR3 reads TGTGCCAGTACCCCGGGGACAGGGGGCGTGTACGAGCAGTACTTC. Protein sequence: CASTPGTGGVYEQYF.

The chain couples TRBV9 to TRBJ2-3; 7 positions agree with TRBD2. V gave up 3 bases and J gave up 14 bases; unmatched junction bases: 9. Germline V lookup: CDR1 SGDLS, CDR2 YYNGEE. The CDR3 contains 12 residues. The CDR3 protein is CASSAGGLSRYF. CDR3 sequence (DNA): TGTGCCAGCAGCGCGGGGGGACTATCGAGGTATTTT.

The table lists this clonotype with a few counts. The rearrangement joins TRBV27 to TRBJ1-6, with D possibly TRBD1 on 6 matching bases. The germline V gene has CDR1 MNHEY and CDR2 SMNVEV (reference sequence). Trimming pared 8 bases from V and 5 bases from J, leaving 10 bases between. The CDR3 sequence is 13 residues long. CDR3 protein: CASCGTHNSPLHF. The CDR3 DNA sequence: TGTGCCAGCTGCGGGACACATAATTCACCCCTCCACTTT.

The table lists this clonotype with a few counts. The genes are TRBV20-1 and TRBJ2-7; no firm D call. The CDR3 spans 11 residues. Trimming took 7 bases from V and 0 from J, leaving 7 bases between them. CDR1 and CDR2 (germline): DFQATT, SNEGSKA (reference sequence). In DNA, the CDR3 is TGCAGTGTGTCCGCCTCCTACGAGCAGTACTTC. Protein: CSVSASYEQYF.

Many counts were recorded for this clonotype. J is TRBJ1-3 and V is TRBV5-6; D may be TRBD1 (5 bases). The germline V gene encodes CDR1 SGHDT and CDR2 YYEEEE. The CDR3 is 18 amino acids. V was trimmed by 3 bases and J by 1 base, leaving 20 bases between them. CDR3 sequence (DNA): TGTGCCAGCAGCTCCGTCGGGGCTACCTATAGGTCTGGAAACACCATATATTTT. Protein sequence: CASSSVGATYRSGNTIYF.

This clonotype was seen a few times. The V gene is TRBV7-9, the J gene TRBJ2-7; the D gene is possibly TRBD1 (6 bases). The germline V gene has CDR1 SEHNR and CDR2 FQNEAQ (reference sequence). V gave up 1 base and J gave up 5 bases, with 12 bases separating them. CDR3 length equals 14 residues. CDR3 in DNA: TGTGCCAGCAGCTTAGGGGGCAGGGGCCACGAGCAGTACTTC. Protein product: CASSLGGRGHEQYF.

Only a few counts were recorded for this clonotype. The chain is built from TRBV7-9 and TRBJ2-7, with a tentative D call TRBD2 (6 bases). The V and J ends lost 4 bases and 2 bases respectively, with 12 bases between them. The CDR3 contains 14 residues. The germline CDR1 and CDR2 sequences are SEHNR and FQNEAQ (reference sequence). The CDR3: CASSSRDFTYEQYF. CDR3 nucleotide sequence: TGTGCCAGCAGCTCCCGGGACTTCACCTACGAGCAGTACTTC. Full variable domain (outside the CDR3, taken from reference TRBV7-9 and TRBJ2-7): DTGVSQNPRHKITKRGQNVTFRCDPISEHNRLYWYRQTLGQGPEFLTYFQNEAQLEKSRLLSDRFSAERPKGSFSTLEIQRTEQGDSAMYLCASSSRDFTYEQYFGPGTRLTVT.

Concerning this clonotype: A much larger clone differs by one base, so this may be a read error. The gene calls are TRBV6-5 and TRBJ1-5; D perhaps matches TRBD1 (5 bases). The CDR3 totals 14 residues. Germline values: CDR1 MNHEY, CDR2 SVGAGI. The V and J ends lost 1 base and 1 base respectively, with 5 bases between them. The CDR3 reads CASSYWGSNQPQHF. The CDR3 DNA sequence: TGTGCCAGCAGTTACTGGGGCAGCAATCAGCCCCAGCATTTT.

The chain couples TRBV12-3 or TRBV12-4 to TRBJ1-1; TRBD1 is a possible D gene (6 bases). V gave up 5 bases and J gave up 0 bases, with 10 bases separating them. The CDR3 runs 14 residues. CDR3 sequence (DNA): TGTGCCAGCAGTCGACAGGCGATGAACACTGAAGCTTTCTTT. It encodes CASSRQAMNTEAFF.

This clonotype was seen only a few times. The chain joins TRBV10-3 to TRBJ2-7, with 8 nucleotides matching TRBD1. The CDR3 consists of 15 residues. With V trimmed by 2 bases and J by 1 base, 4 bases remained unmatched. Germline V gene lookup returns CDR1 ENHRY and CDR2 SYGVKD. CDR3 nucleotides: TGTGCCATCAGTGAGGTCGACAGGGGATCCTACGAGCAGTACTTC. Protein: CAISEVDRGSYEQYF.

The V and J genes are TRBV4-3 and TRBJ2-7, with D uncertain. Per germline, CDR1 LGHNA and CDR2 YSLEER. V was shortened by 0 bases and J by 6 bases, with 15 bases between the two germline ends. This CDR3 has 15 residues. The chain's CDR3 is CASSQDRQGWGEQYF. The DNA for the CDR3 is TGCGCCAGCAGCCAAGACCGCCAAGGTTGGGGCGAGCAGTACTTC.

CDR3 residues: CASSEETGNTGELFF. In DNA, the CDR3 is TGTGCCAGCAGTGAAGAGACAGGGAACACCGGGGAGCTGTTTTTT. The chain is built from TRBV12-3 or TRBV12-4 and TRBJ2-2; D perhaps matches TRBD1 (6 bases). V was shortened by 5 bases and J by 1 base, with 11 bases between the two germline ends. This CDR3 spans 15 amino acids.